This T cell receptor (beta chain) is from a study of T-cell reconstitution after alpha-beta-depleted transplantation in children. Preparation of the TCRbeta library was carried out with unique molecular identifiers. Each CDR3 protein is one row after TCRdb ran MiXCR on the PCR reads. The top ten clones hold 2% to 3% of a sample with around 370,000 distinct CDR3 sequences, 9% to 12% of them seen once. CDR1 and CDR2 (germline): MNHNS, SASEGT. The CDR3 has 19 amino acids. The J segment lost 0 bases and the V segment lost 5 bases, leaving 9 bases of the junction unmatched. This receptor was identified in a human donor who donated a stem cell graft to a child with acute lymphoblastic leukemia. Sequences were derived from PBMCs from the stem cell graft donor, sampled from the stem cell graft. The rearrangement uses TRBV6-1 and TRBJ1-6; 11 bases agree with TRBD1. CDR3 in DNA: TGTGCCAGCAGTCCGTGGACAGGGGGCCGTTACTCCTATAATTCACCCCTCCACTTT. Encoded protein: CASSPWTGGRYSYNSPLHF.